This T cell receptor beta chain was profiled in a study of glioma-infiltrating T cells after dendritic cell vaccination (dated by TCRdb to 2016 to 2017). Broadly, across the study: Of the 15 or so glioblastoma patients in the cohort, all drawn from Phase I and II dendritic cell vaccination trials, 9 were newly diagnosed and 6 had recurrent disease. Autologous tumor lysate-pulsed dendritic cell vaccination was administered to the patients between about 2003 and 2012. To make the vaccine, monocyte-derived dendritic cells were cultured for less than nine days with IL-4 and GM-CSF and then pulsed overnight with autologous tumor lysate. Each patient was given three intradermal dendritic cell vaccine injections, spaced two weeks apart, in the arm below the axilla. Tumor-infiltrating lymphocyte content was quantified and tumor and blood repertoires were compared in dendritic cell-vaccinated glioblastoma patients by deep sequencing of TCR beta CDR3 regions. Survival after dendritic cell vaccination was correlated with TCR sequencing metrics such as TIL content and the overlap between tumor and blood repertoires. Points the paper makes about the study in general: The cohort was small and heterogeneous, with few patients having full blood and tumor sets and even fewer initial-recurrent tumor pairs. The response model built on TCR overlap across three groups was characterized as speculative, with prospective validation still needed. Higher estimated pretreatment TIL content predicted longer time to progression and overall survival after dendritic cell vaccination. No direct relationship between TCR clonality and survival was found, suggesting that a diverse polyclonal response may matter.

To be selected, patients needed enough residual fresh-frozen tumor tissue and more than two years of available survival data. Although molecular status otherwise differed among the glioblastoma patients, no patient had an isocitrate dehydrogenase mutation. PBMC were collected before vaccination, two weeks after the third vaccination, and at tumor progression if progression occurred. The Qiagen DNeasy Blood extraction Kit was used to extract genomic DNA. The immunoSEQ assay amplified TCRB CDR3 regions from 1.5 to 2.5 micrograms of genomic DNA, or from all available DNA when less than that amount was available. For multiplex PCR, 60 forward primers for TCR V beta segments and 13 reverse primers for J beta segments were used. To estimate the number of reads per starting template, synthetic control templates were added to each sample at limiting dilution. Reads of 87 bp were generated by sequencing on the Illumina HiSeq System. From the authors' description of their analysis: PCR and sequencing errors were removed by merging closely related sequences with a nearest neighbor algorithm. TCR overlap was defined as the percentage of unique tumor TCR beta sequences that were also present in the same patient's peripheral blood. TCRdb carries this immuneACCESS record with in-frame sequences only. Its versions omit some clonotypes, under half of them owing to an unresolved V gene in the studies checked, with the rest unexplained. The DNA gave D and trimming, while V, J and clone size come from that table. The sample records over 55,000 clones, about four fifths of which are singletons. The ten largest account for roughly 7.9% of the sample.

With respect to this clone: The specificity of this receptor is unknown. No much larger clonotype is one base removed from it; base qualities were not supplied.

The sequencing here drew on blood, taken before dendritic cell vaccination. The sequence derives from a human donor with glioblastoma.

The DNA is TGCGCCAGCAGCTTGAATGCAGGGGGCGATGAAAAACTGTTTTTT. Translation gives CASSLNAGGDEKLFF. The sequence is built from TRBV5-1 and TRBJ1-4, with 8 bases aligning to TRBD1. CDR1 is given as SGHRS and CDR2 as YFSETQ, both from the germline V gene. CDR3 length: 15 amino acids, cysteine to phenylalanine. Solely the CDR3 DNA is kept, with 45 bases framed from the first base. After removal of 1 base from V and 6 bases from J, the junction retains 5 bases not matched to a gene. The entire variable domain, with the stretches around the CDR3 drawn from the reference TRBV5-1 and TRBJ1-4 proteins, is KAGVTQTPRYLIKTRGQQVTLSCSPISGHRSVSWYQQTPGQGLQFLFEYFSETQRNKGNFPGRFSGRQFSNSRSEMNVSTLELGDSALYLCASSLNAGGDEKLFFGSGTQLSVL.